This T cell receptor beta chain was sequenced for a study of blood T cells in healthy people across ages. Study-level findings and limits: CMV infection status of these donors was not known. Diversity of TCR beta per million T cells declined in a roughly linear way with age.

There are a few counts of this clonotype. Its specificity is not known. This CDR3 is built from 16 residues. V lost 4 bases, J lost 0 bases, and 13 bases lay in between. The V gene's germline CDR1 is SEHNR and CDR2 FQNEAQ (reference sequence). Combining a sample-barcoded 5' primer with a J-beta primer mix, a second PCR ran for about 7 to 11 cycles. TCRdb recomputed calls from the 5' RACE reads with MiXCR, one row per CDR3 protein. This sample has about 810,000 distinct CDR3 sequences, with roughly 34% found just once. Isolated per sample were at least 7 million PBMCs. The extraction recovered at least 5.5 micrograms of total RNA per sample.

The clonotype was recovered from a man between 18 and 29 years old in good health. The J gene is TRBJ1-5, the V gene TRBV7-9; D might be TRBD1 (6 bases). Sequenced material: blood. CDR3 bases: TGTGCCAGCAGCTCCGGACAGCCGGATAGCAATCAGCCCCAGCATTTT. This codes for CASSSGQPDSNQPQHF.